This TCR beta chain was recovered during a study of memory CD4+ T cells and cytomegalovirus serostatus. Looking at the study overall: Donors were healthy Belgian adults, about ten CMV seropositive and 24 seronegative.

The CDR3 runs 15 residues. CDR1 and CDR2 from the germline V gene are MNHEY and SVGAGI. With 6 bases clipped from V and 3 bases from J, the junction kept 9 bases outside the gene matches. The sort gate was single viable CD3+CD4+CD8-CD45RO+ cells for memory CD4+ T cells. Sequencing was performed with immunoSEQ multiplex PCR; in TCRdb, only in-frame clones are kept and a portion is missing. In the table there are around 50,000 clones, around four fifths of which are singletons. The sequencing input was memory CD4+ T cells from blood. V and J are TRBV6-5 and TRBJ2-3, with TRBD2 identical over 7 bases. The receptor was isolated from an adult in good health and CMV-seronegative. The CDR3 sequence is CASRPQGRETDTQYF. In DNA form, the CDR3 reads TGTGCCAGCAGACCCCAAGGGCGGGAGACAGATACGCAGTATTTT.